This T cell receptor (beta chain) was documented in a study of blood T cell repertoires in COVID-19. This CDR3 has 15 amino acids. Deletions cut 4 bases from V and 1 base from J, with 14 bases between. From germline, CDR1 is SGDLS and CDR2 YYNGEE. As processed by the authors: The assay estimated nucleated cells by amplifying reference gene primers. Only in-frame clones appear in the TCRdb table, and some are missing; sequencing was by immunoSEQ multiplex PCR. Clonal size and the V and J genes are those of that table, whereas D and trimming came from the DNA. The sample records around 100,000 clones, roughly nine tenths being singletons.

Input material: peripheral blood. The clonotype was recovered from a human donor in a cohort sampled during active COVID-19. V is TRBV9 and J is TRBJ1-1; D might be TRBD1 (5 bases). CDR3 amino acids: CASSPLGGGNTEAFF. The CDR3, as DNA: TGTGCCAGCAGCCCCCTCGGGGGGGGGAACACTGAAGCTTTCTTT.